This T cell receptor (beta chain) was identified in a study of blood T cell repertoires in COVID-19. Study-level background: COVID-19 samples from acute and convalescent phases originated in the United States, Italy and Spain. In each case, the material was cDNA or gDNA derived from T cells, B-cell-depleted T cells, or PBMCs.

Authors' processing steps: Reference gene primers were amplified, and this amplification served to estimate nucleated cell counts. This table comes from immunoSEQ multiplex PCR, and its TCRdb copy is limited to in-frame clones, with some not included. The V and J calls and clone size come from that table; D and trimming were worked out from the DNA. Here the sample spans some 110,000 clones, 71% being singletons. CDR1 and CDR2 from the germline V gene are SGHRS and YFSETQ. The CDR3 loop spans 14 amino acids. V was shortened by 4 bases and J by 4 bases, with 13 bases between the two germline ends. J is TRBJ2-3 and V is TRBV5-1, with a weak D call TRBD1 (6 bases). The sequenced sample was peripheral blood. This TCR derives from a human donor with acute or convalescent COVID-19. The donor label of this sample is uncertain. The CDR3 sequence is CASSIGQPADTQYF. DNA of the CDR3: TGCGCCAGCAGCATTGGACAGCCGGCAGATACGCAGTATTTT. Drawing the rest from reference TRBV5-1 and TRBJ2-3, the complete variable domain is KAGVTQTPRYLIKTRGQQVTLSCSPISGHRSVSWYQQTPGQGLQFLFEYFSETQRNKGNFPGRFSGRQFSNSRSEMNVSTLELGDSALYLCASSIGQPADTQYFGPGTRLTVL.